This T cell receptor beta chain was found in a study of molecular identifiers for immune sequencing clone quantification. MiXCR, run by TCRdb on the PCR reads, gives a single entry per CDR3 protein. The repertoire holds more than 450,000 distinct CDR3 sequences, with about 26% as singletons. This clonotype showed up many times. This CDR3 spans 15 amino acids. CDR1 is MNHEY, CDR2 SVGEGT, per germline. V was pared by 6 bases and J by 2 bases, with 8 bases of the junction left unmatched. Naive CD8 T cells were FACS-sorted by CD8+CD4-CCR7+CD45RA+ markers. The source material was naive CD8+ T cells from blood, with Jurkat cell RNA spiked in. Subset specified: FACS-sorted CD8+CD4-CCR7+CD45RA+ naive T cells. The clonotype originates from a human donor in good health. Some libraries in this study had Jurkat cell RNA spiked in. This sequence joins TRBV6-2 or TRBV6-3 and TRBJ1-1; the match to TRBD1 covers 8 bases. This CDR3 reads CASSFSTGVNTEAFF. In DNA, the CDR3 is TGTGCCAGCAGCTTCTCGACAGGGGTAAACACTGAAGCTTTCTTT.